One T cell receptor beta chain is described in this entry. This clonotype has at least ten counts. The specificity of this receptor is unknown. No base quality values were provided; no much bigger clone lies one nucleotide off. The sample belongs to a study of CD8 T cells in ankylosing spondylitis listed by TCRdb under 2017. Concerning the study at large: The study set out to find disease-linked TCR variants by profiling T cell receptor beta repertoires in ankylosing spondylitis patients and healthy donors. Samples of peripheral blood were taken, and for ankylosing spondylitis patients, synovial fluid was collected as well. The whole study cohort included 95 to 130 healthy donors and 20 to 25 ankylosing spondylitis patients. Study-wide findings and limitations: Some TCR beta motif variants had previously been reported in synovial fluid and blood of reactive arthritis patients, which suggested common disease-initiation mechanisms. Blood from ankylosing spondylitis patients appeared to be characterized by a TCR beta motif made up of under ten highly homologous amino acid variants. A CD8+ phenotype was shown by the disease-linked clones, which were found at relatively low frequencies in peripheral blood. Significant enrichment of the disease-linked clones was reported in matched synovial fluid samples from ankylosing spondylitis patients.

The CDR3 sequence holds 12 residues, the cysteine and phenylalanine included. The read is trimmed to its CDR3 DNA, 36 bases read in frame from base 1. V is pared back by 3 bases and J by 14 bases, with 14 bases lying between the germline termini. CDR1 and CDR2 were assigned from the germline V gene (reference sequence) as SEHNR and FQNEAQ. TCRdb lists the instrument as Illumina HiSeq 2500. Quantitative 5'-RACE with molecular barcodes was the method used to prepare the TCR beta libraries. Per the original workflow: A new computational method based on a probabilistic model of VDJ rearrangement was used to identify disease-linked TCR variants. Clones were called with MiXCR by TCRdb after fastp trimmed the public reads at Q25, and only in-frame beta chains were retained. Rows with a matching CDR3 protein are joined into one entry that keeps the most common DNA and genes. TCRdb, not the authors, supplied the V and J calls. The sample includes 250,000 to 400,000 distinct CDR3 sequences, with around a tenth observed a single time. About 10% of the sample belongs to the ten largest clones.

Recombination connected TRBV7-9 to TRBJ2-1; the D gene is not confidently resolved. The clonotype comes from a female donor with ankylosing spondylitis or in good health (not recorded which). Sequenced material: blood, either unsorted or a sorted T cell fraction (not recorded which). The CDR3 protein: CASSFSPGPEFF. The DNA reads TGTGCCAGCAGCTTTAGCCCCGGGCCGGAGTTCTTC. The CDR3 plus the reference TRBV7-9 and TRBJ2-1 genes for the other parts give the full variable domain: DTGVSQNPRHKITKRGQNVTFRCDPISEHNRLYWYRQTLGQGPEFLTYFQNEAQLEKSRLLSDRFSAERPKGSFSTLEIQRTEQGDSAMYLCASSFSPGPEFFGPGTRLTVL.